This is a list of T cell receptor beta chains from one sample in a study of T cell repertoires in cytomegalovirus infection. TCRdb independently ran MiXCR on the reads; one entry per CDR3 protein. This table holds about 920,000 distinct CDR3 sequences, approximately 31% found once. Their cognate antigens are unknown. The sample here was cultured CD8+ T cells from PBMCs, taken from culture after CMV antigen stimulation. The receptors derive from a human donor in good health (CMV status not recorded). Some clones in this sample may be carry-over from other donors' samples. The CDR3 runs from the conserved cysteine through the conserved F or W. D genes are given only for firm matches. Not all rows give a size; the values are once, few, many and, for expanded clones, a class.

few,TRBD2,TRBJ2-3,TRBV4-1,16,CASSRRTSGETDTQYF,TGCGCCAGCAGCAGACGGACTAGCGGGGAGACAGATACGCAGTATTTT
-,TRBD1,TRBJ1-2,TRBV6-5,16,CASSYFGQGIDYGYTF,TGTGCCAGCAGTTACTTCGGACAGGGAATAGACTATGGCTACACCTTC
-,TRBD1,TRBJ1-4,TRBV27,15,CASTSGTGSDEKLFF,TGTGCCAGCACATCGGGGACAGGATCCGATGAAAAACTGTTTTTT
few,-,TRBJ1-5,TRBV28,14,CASRPDASNQPQHF,TGTGCCAGCAGACCGGACGCCAGCAATCAGCCCCAGCATTTT
-,-,TRBJ2-1,TRBV24-1,14,CATSGSQGLGEQFF,TGTGCCACCAGTGGTAGCCAGGGGCTCGGGGAGCAGTTCTTC
few,TRBD1,TRBJ1-2,TRBV27,15,CASSSIQGLVDGYTF,TGTGCCAGCAGTTCAATACAGGGGCTGGTTGACGGCTACACCTTC
-,-,TRBJ2-2,TRBV24-1,15,CATSDLSSNTGELFF,TGTGCCACCAGTGATTTGTCGTCGAACACCGGGGAGCTGTTTTTT
-,-,TRBJ1-2,TRBV7-8,13,CVSSLSTVDGYTF,TGTGTCAGCAGCTTATCAACAGTCGACGGCTACACCTTC
few,-,TRBJ1-6,TRBV27,11,CASRAGSTLHF,TGTGCCAGCAGAGCAGGTTCGACCCTCCACTTT
many,-,TRBJ2-1,TRBV7-2,12,CASSLGPLEQFF,TGTGCCAGCAGCTTAGGGCCCTTGGAGCAGTTCTTC